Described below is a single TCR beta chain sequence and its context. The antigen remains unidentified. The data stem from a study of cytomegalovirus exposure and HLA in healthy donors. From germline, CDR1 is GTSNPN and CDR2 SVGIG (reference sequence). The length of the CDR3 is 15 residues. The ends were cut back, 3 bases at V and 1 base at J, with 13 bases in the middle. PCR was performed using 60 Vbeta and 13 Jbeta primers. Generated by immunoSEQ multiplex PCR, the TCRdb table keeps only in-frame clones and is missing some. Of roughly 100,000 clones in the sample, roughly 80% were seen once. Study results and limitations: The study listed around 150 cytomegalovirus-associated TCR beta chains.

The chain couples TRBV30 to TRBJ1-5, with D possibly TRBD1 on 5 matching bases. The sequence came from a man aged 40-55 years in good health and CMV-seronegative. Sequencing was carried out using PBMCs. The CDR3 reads CAWSKEGLSNQPQHF. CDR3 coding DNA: TGTGCCTGGAGCAAGGAGGGACTGAGCAATCAGCCCCAGCATTTT. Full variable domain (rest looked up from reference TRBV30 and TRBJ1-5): SQTIHQWPATLVQPVGSPLSLECTVEGTSNPNLYWYRQAAGRGLQLLFYSVGIGQISSEVPQNLSASRPQDRQFILSSKKLLLSDSGFYLCAWSKEGLSNQPQHFGDGTRLSIL.